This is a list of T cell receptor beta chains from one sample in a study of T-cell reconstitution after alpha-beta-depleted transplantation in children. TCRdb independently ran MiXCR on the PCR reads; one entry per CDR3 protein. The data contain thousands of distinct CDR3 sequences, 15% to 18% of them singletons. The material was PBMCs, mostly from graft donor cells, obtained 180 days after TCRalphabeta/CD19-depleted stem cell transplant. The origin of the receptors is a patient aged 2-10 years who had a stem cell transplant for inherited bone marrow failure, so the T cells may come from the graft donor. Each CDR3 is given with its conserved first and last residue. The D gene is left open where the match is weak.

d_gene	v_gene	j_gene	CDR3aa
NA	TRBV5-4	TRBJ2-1	CASSLGLPRDEQFF
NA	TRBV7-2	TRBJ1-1	CASSRNGNTEAFF
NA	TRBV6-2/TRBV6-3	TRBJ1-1	CASSVWTNTEAFF
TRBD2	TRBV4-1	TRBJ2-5	CASSQRLAGGWYQETQYF
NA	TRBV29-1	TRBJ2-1	CSVDSSRIDNEQFF
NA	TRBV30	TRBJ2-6	CAWSRSSLHHSGANVLTF
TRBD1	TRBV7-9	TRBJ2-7	CASSLAQGEVYEQYF
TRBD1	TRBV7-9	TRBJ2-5	CASSLARDRPQETQYF
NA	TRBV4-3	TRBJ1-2	CASSQDRNYGYTF
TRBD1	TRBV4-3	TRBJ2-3	CASSQTGAVRDTQYF
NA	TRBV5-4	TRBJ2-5	CASSLTFQETQYF
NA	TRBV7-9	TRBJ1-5	CASSLTNQPQHF
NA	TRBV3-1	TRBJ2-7	CASSPSNSGEGEQYF
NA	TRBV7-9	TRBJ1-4	CASSLGGAGGEKLFF
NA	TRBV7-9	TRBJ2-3	CASSISRVGPKADTQYF
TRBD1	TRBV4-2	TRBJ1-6	CASTDRVNSPLHF
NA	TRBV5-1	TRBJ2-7	CASSLAAGGTYEQYF
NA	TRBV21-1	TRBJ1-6	CASIDRSYNSPLHF
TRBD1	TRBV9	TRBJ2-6	CASTDRGSSGANVLTF
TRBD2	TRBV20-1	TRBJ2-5	CSAISGGQETQYF
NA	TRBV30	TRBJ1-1	CAWGLGGDTEAFF
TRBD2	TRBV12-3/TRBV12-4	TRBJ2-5	CASSLGLAGGETQYF
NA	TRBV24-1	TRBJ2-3	CATSETGMTDTQYF
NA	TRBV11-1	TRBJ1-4	CASSPSSAWGGSDEKLFF
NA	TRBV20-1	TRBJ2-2	CSAREGGTANTGELFF
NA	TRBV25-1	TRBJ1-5	CASKGVNQPQHF